This T cell receptor (beta chain) was observed in a study of T-cell reconstitution after alpha-beta-depleted transplantation in children. The CDR3 spans 16 residues. The V and J ends lost 4 bases and 6 bases, in that order; junction bases with no gene match: 5. Preparation of the TCRbeta library involved a method that used unique molecular identifiers. MiXCR, run by TCRdb on the PCR reads, gives a single entry per CDR3 protein. Of fewer than 130,000 distinct CDR3 sequences in the sample, about 9.4% were seen once. The clonotype originates from a human donor who donated a stem cell graft to a child with acute lymphoblastic leukemia. The specimen comprised PBMCs from the stem cell graft donor, sampled from the stem cell graft. The rearrangement joins TRBV12-3 or TRBV12-4 to TRBJ2-2, with 13 bases that match TRBD2. CDR3 nucleotides: TGTGCCAGCAGTTCCACTAGCGGGAGGGCTGCCGGGGAGCTGTTTTTT. It codes for CASSSTSGRAAGELFF.